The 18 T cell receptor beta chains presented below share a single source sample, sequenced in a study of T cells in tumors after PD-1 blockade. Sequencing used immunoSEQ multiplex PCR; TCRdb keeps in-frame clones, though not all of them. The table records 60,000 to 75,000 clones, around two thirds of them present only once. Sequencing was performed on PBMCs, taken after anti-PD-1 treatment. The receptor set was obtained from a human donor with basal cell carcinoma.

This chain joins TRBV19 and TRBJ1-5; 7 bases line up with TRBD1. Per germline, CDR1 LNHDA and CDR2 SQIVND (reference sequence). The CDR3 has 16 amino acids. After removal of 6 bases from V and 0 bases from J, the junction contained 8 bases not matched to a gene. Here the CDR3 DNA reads TGTGCCAGTAGCGTTGAGGGGGCTCGTAGCAATCAGCCCCAGCATTTT. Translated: CASSVEGARSNQPQHF.

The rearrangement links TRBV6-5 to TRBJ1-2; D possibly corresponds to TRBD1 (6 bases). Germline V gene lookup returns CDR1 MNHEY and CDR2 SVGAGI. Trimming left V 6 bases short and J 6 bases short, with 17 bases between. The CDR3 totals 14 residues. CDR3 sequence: CASSPTGNLNGYTF. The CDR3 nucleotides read TGTGCCAGCAGCCCCACAGGGAACCTCAATGGCTACACCTTC.

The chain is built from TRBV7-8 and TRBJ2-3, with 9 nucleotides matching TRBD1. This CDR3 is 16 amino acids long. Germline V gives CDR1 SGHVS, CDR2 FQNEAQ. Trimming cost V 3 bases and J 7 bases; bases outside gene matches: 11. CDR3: CASSFRTGENAYTQYF. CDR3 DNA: TGTGCCAGCAGCTTTAGGACAGGGGAGAATGCGTATACGCAGTATTTT.

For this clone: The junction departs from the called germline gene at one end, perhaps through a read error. The CDR3 sequence is CASSQSDRGDLFF. The CDR3 DNA reads TGTGCCAGCAGCCAATCGGACCGGGGGGACCTTTTCTTT. V and J are TRBV3-1 (or the pseudogene TRBV3-2) and TRBJ1-4; weak D call: TRBD1 (5 bases). The CDR3 length is 13 residues. Germline CDR1 is LGHDT and CDR2 is YNNKEL (reference sequence).

The CDR3 region is CASSEGAGNQPQHF. The DNA of the CDR3 is TGTGCCAGCAGTGAGGGGGCTGGCAATCAGCCCCAGCATTTT. The rearrangement joins TRBV6-4 to TRBJ1-5, with D possibly TRBD1 on 6 matching bases. The CDR3 has 14 amino acids. V was cut by 3 bases and J by 2 bases, with 8 bases left in between. Germline V gives CDR1 MRHNA, CDR2 SNTAGT.

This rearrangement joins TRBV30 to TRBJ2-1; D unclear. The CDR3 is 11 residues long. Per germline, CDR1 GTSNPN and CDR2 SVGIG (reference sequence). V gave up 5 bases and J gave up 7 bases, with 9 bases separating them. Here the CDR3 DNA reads TGTGCCTGGTCCCCCGAGAATGAGCAGTTCTTC. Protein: CAWSPENEQFF.

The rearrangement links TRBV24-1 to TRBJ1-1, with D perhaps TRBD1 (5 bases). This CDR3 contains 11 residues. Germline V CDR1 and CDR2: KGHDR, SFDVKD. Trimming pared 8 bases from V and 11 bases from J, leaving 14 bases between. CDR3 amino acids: CATILGRWAFF. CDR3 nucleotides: TGTGCCACCATTTTGGGGCGGTGGGCTTTCTTT.

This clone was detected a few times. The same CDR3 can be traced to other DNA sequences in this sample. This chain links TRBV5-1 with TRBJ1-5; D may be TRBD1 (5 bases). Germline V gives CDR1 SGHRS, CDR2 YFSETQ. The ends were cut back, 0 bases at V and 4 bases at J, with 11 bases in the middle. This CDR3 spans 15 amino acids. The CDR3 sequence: CASSLEGLGNQPQHF. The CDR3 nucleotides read TGCGCCAGCAGCTTGGAGGGGTTGGGGAATCAGCCCCAGCATTTT.

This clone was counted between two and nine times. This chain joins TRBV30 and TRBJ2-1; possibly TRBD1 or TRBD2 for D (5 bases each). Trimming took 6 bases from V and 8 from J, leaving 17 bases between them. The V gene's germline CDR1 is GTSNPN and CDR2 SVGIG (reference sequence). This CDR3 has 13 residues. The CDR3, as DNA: TGTGCCTGCCCAGGGCCGGGGTCGGATGAGCAGTTCTTC. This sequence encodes CACPGPGSDEQFF.

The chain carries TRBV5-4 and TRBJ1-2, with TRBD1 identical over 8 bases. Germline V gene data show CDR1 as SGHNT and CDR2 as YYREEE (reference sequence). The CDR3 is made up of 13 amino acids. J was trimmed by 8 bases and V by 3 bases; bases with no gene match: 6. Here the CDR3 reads CASSYDRGGGYTF. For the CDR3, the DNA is TGTGCCAGCAGCTATGACAGGGGCGGGGGCTACACCTTC. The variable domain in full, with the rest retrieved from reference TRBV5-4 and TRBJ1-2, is ETGVTQSPTHLIKTRGQQVTLRCSSQSGHNTVSWYQQALGQGPQFIFQYYREEENGRGNFPPRFSGLQFPNYSSELNVNALELDDSALYLCASSYDRGGGYTFGSGTRLTVV.

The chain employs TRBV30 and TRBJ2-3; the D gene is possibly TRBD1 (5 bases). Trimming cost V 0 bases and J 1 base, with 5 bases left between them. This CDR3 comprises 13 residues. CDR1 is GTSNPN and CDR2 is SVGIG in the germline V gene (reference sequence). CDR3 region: CAWSVQGTDTQYF. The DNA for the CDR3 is TGTGCCTGGAGTGTACAGGGCACAGATACGCAGTATTTT.

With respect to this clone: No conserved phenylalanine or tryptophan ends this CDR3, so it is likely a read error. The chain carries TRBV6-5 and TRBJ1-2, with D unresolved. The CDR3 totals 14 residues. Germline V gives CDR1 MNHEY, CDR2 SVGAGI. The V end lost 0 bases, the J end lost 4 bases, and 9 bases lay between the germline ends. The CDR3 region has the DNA TGTGCCAGCAGTTACTCGGATGGCATCTATGGCTACACCCTC. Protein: CASSYSDGIYGYTL.

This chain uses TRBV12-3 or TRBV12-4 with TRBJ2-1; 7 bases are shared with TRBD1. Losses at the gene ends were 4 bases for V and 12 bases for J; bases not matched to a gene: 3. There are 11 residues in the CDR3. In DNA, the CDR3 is TGTGCCAGCAGTTATCAGGGGGTGCAGTTCTTC. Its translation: CASSYQGVQFF.

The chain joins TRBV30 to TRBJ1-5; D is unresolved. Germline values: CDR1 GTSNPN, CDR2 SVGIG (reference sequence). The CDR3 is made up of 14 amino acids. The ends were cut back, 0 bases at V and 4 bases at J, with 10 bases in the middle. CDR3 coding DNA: TGTGCCTGGAGTGTACGCCAGAATAATCAGCCCCAGCATTTT. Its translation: CAWSVRQNNQPQHF.

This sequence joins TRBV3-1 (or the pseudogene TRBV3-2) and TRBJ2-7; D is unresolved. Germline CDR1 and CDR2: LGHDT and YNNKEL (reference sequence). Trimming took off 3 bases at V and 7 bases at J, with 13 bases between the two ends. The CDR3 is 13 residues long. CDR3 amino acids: CASSHRSSGEQYF. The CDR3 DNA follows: TGTGCCAGCAGCCATCGTTCTTCTGGTGAGCAGTACTTC.

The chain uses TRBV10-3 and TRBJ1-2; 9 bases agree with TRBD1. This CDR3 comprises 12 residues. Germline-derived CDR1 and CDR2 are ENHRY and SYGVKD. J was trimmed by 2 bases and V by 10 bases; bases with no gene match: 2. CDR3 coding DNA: TGTGCCACCGGGACAGGGAACTATGGCTACACCTTC. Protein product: CATGTGNYGYTF.

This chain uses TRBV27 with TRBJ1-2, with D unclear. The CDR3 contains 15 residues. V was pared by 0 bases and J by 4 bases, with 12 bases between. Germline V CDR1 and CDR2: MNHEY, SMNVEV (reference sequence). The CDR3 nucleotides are TGTGCCAGCAGTTTATCTTCGACTCCGTCCTATGGCTACACCTTC. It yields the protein CASSLSSTPSYGYTF.

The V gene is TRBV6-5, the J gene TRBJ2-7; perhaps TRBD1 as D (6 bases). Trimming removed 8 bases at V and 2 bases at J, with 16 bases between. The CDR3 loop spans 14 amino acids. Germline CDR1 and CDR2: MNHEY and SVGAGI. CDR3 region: CASYPGTSTYEQYF. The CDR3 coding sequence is TGTGCCAGCTATCCCGGGACAAGCACCTACGAGCAGTACTTC.